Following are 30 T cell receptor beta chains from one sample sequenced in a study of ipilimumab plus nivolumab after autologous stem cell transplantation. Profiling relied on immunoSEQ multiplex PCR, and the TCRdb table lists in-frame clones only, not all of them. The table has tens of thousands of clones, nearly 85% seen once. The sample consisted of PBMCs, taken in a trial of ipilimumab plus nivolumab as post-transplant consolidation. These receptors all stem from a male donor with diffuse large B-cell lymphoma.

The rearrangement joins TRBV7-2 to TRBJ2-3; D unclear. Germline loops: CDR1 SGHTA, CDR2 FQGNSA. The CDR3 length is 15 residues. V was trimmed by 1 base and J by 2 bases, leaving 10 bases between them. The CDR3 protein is CASSLGATATDTQYF. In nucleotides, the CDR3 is TGTGCCAGCAGCTTAGGTGCGACGGCCACAGATACGCAGTATTTT.

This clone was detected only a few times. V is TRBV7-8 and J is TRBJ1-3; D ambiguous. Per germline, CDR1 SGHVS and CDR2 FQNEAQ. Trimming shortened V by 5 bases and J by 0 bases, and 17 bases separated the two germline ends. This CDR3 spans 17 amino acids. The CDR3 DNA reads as TGTGCCAGCAGCGTCGGTACGAGACGCCTCTCTGGAAACACCATATATTTT. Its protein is CASSVGTRRLSGNTIYF.

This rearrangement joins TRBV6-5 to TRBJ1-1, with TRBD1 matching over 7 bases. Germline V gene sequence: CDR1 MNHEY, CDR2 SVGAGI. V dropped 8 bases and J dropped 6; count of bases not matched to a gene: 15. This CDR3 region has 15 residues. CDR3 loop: CASAPRPGGAAEAFF. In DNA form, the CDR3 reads TGTGCCAGCGCCCCACGGCCAGGGGGGGCGGCTGAAGCTTTCTTT.

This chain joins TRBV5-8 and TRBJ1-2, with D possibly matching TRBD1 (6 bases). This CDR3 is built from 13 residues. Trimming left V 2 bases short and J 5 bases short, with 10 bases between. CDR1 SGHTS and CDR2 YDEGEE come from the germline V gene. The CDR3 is CASSLTGKYGYTF. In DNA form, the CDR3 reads TGTGCCAGCAGCTTAACAGGGAAATATGGCTACACCTTC.

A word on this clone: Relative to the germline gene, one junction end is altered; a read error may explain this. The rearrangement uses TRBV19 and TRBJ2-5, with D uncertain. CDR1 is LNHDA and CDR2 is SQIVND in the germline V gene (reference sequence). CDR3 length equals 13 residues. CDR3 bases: TGTGCCAGTAGTATCGGCCAACAAGGGACCCAGTACTTC. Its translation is CASSIGQQGTQYF.

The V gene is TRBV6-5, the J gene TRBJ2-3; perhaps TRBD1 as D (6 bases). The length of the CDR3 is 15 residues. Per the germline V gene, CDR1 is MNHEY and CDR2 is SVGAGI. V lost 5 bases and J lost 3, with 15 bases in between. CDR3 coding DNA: TGTGCCAGCAGTCCCCCGGGACACGCAACAGATACGCAGTATTTT. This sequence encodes CASSPPGHATDTQYF.

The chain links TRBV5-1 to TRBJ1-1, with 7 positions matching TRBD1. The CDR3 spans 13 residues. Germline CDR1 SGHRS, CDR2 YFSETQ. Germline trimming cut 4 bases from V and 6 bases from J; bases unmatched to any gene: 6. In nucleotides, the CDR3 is TGCGCCAGCAGCAGGCTGACAGGGTCTGAAGCTTTCTTT. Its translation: CASSRLTGSEAFF.

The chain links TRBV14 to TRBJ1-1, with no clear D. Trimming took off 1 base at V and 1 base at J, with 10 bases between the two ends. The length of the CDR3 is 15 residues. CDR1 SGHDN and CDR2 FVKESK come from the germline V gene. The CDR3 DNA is TGTGCCAGCAGCCAAGTCCGGCGATCGAACACTGAAGCTTTCTTT. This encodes CASSQVRRSNTEAFF. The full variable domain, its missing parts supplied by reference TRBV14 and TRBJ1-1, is EAGVTQFPSHSVIEKGQTVTLRCDPISGHDNLYWYRRVMGKEIKFLLHFVKESKQDESGMPNNRFLAERTGGTYSTLKVQPAELEDSGVYFCASSQVRRSNTEAFFGQGTRLTVV.

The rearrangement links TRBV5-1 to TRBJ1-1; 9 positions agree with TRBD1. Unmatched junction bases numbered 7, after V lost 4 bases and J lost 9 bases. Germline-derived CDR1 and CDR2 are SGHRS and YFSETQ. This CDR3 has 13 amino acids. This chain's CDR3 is CASSPLTGGKAFF. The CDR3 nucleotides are TGCGCCAGCAGCCCGTTGACAGGGGGTAAAGCTTTCTTT.

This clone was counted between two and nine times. The CDR3 protein is CSVSDGNTEAFF. CDR3 coding DNA: TGCAGCGTGTCGGACGGGAACACTGAAGCTTTCTTT. The rearrangement uses TRBV29-1 and TRBJ1-1; no clear D. CDR1 is SQVTM and CDR2 is ANQGSEA in the germline V gene. Deletions cut 6 bases from V and 1 base from J, with 9 bases between. The CDR3 runs 12 residues.

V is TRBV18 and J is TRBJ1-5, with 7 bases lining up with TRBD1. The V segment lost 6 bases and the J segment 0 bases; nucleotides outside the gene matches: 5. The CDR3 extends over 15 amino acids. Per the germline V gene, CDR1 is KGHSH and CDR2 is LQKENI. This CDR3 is CASSPQGGSNQPQHF. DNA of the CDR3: TGTGCCAGCTCCCCCCAGGGGGGTAGCAATCAGCCCCAGCATTTT.

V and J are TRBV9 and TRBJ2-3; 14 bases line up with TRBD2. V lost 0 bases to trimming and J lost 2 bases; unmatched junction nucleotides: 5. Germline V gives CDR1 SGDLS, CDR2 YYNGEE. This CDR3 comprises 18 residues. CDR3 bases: TGTGCCAGCAGCGTAGCGACTAGCGGGGGGGGCCACACAGATACGCAGTATTTT. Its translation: CASSVATSGGGHTDTQYF.

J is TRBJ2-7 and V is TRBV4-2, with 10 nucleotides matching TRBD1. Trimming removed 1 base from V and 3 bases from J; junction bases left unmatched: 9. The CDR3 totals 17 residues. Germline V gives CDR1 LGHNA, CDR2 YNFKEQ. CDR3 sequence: CASSQVAGQGTVYEQYF. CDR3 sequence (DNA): TGTGCCAGCAGCCAAGTCGCGGGACAGGGGACAGTCTACGAGCAGTACTTC.

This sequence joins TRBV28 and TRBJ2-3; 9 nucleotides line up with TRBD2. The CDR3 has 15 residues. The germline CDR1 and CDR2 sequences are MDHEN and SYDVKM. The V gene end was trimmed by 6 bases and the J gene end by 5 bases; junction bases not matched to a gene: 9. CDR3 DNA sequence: TGTGCCAGCAGCCCAGCGGGGGGACGGGAAGATACGCAGTATTTT. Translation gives CASSPAGGREDTQYF.

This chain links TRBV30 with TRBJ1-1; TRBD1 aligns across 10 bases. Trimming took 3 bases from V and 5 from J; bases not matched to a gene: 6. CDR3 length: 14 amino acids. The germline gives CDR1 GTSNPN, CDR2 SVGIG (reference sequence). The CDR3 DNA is TGTGCCTGGAGCCCAGACAGGGGGCGAACTGAAGCTTTCTTT. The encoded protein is CAWSPDRGRTEAFF.

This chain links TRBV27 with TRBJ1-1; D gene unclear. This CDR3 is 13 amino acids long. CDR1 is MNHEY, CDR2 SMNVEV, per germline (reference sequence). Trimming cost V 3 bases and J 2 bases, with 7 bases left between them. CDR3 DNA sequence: TGTGCCAGCAGTTTTACGGTTAACACTGAAGCTTTCTTT. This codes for CASSFTVNTEAFF.

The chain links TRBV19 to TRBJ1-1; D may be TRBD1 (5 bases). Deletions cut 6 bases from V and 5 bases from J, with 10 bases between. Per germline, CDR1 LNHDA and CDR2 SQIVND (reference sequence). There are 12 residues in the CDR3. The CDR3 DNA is TGTGCCAGTAGGGGACGGATGACTGAAGCTTTCTTT. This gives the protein CASRGRMTEAFF.

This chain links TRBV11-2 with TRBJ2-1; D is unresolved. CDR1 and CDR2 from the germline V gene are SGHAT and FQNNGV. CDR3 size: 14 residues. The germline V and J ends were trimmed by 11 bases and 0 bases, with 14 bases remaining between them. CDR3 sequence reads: CAVLQQSSYNEQFF. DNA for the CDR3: TGTGCCGTCCTCCAGCAAAGCTCCTACAATGAGCAGTTCTTC.

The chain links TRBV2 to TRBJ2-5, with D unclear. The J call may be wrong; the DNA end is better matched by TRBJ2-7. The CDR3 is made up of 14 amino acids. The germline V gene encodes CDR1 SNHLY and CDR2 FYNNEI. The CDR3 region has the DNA TGTGCCAGCAAGCTCGGAGCGCCCTCCTACGAGCAGTACTTC. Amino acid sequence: CASKLGAPSYEQYF.

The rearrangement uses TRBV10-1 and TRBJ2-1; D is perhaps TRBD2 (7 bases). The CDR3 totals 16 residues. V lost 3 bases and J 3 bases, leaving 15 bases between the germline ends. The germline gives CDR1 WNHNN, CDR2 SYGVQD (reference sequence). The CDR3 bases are TGCGCCAGCAGTGACAATAAGAGGGGGGGCTACAATGAGCAGTTCTTC. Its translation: CASSDNKRGGYNEQFF.

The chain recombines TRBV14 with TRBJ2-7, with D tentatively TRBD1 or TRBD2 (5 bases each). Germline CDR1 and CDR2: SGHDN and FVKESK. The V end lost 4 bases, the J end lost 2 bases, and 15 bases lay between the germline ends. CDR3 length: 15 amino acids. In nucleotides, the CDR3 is TGTGCCAGCAGCCCAACTGGGACGGCAGCCTACGAGCAGTACTTC. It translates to CASSPTGTAAYEQYF.

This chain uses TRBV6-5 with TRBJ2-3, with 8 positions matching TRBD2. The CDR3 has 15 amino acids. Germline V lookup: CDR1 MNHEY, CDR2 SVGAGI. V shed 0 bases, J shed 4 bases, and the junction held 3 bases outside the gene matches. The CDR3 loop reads CASSYSAGGADTQYF. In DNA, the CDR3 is TGTGCCAGCAGTTACTCGGCGGGGGGTGCAGATACGCAGTATTTT.

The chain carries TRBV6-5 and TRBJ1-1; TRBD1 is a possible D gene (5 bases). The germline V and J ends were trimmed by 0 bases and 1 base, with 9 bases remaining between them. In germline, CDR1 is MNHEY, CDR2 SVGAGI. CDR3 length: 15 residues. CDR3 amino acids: CASSYSTRANTEAFF. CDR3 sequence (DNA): TGTGCCAGCAGTTACTCGACCAGGGCGAACACTGAAGCTTTCTTT.

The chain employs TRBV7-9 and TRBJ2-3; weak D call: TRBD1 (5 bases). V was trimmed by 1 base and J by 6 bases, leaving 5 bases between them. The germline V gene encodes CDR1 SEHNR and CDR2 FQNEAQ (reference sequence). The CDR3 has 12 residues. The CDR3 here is CASSLEGDTQYF. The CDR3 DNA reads TGTGCCAGCAGCTTAGAGGGGGATACGCAGTATTTT.

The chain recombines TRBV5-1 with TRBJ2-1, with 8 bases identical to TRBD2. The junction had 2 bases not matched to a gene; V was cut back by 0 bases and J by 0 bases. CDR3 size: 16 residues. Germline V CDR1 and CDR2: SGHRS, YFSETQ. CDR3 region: CASSLAGTSSYNEQFF. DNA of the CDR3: TGCGCCAGCAGCTTGGCCGGGACTAGCTCCTACAATGAGCAGTTCTTC.

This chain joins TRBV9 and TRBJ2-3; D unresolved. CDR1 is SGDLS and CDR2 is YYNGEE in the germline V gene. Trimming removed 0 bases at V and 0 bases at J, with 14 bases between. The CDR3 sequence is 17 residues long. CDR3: CASSVALAPPSTDTQYF. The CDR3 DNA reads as TGTGCCAGCAGCGTAGCACTGGCACCTCCCAGCACAGATACGCAGTATTTT.

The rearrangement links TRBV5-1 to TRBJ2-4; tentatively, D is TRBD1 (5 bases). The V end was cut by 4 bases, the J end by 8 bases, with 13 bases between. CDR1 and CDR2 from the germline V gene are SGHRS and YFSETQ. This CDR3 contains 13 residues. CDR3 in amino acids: CASSPVTVDIQYF. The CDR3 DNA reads TGCGCCAGCAGCCCGGTGACAGTTGACATTCAGTACTTC.

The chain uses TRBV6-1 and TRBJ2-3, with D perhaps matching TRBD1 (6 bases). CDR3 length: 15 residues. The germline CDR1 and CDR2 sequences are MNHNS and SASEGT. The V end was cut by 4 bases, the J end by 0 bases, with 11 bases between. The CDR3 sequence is CASSVRTASTDTQYF. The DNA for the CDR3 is TGTGCCAGCAGTGTTCGGACAGCTAGCACAGATACGCAGTATTTT.

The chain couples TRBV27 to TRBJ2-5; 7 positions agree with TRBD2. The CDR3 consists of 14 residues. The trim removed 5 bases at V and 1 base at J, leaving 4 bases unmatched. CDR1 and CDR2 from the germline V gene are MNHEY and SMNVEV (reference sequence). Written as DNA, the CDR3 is TGTGCCAGCAGTCTCTGGGGGGGCCAAGAGACCCAGTACTTC. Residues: CASSLWGGQETQYF.

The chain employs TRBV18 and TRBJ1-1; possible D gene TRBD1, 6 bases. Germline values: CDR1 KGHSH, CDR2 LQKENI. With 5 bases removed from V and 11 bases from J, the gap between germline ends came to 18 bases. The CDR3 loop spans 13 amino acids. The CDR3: CASSNDRTRGAFF. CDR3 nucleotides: TGTGCCAGCTCAAACGACAGGACCCGCGGCGCTTTCTTT.